This T cell receptor (beta chain) comes out of a study of cytomegalovirus exposure and HLA in healthy donors. Study outcomes and limitations: The likely origin of a cluster of highly shared sequence variants was a sequencing artifact. CMV serostatus was the only immune exposure information that was available. Most TCR sequences proved rare, with some public TCRs found in many donors.

The PCR used 60 Vbeta and 13 Jbeta primers. Here immunoSEQ multiplex PCR was the method, and the copy in TCRdb shows in-frame clones only, minus some. Of approximately 170,000 clones in the sample, over 80% were seen once. Trimming stripped 0 bases from V and 6 bases from J, with 9 bases between. The CDR3 runs to 15 residues. Germline V gene lookup returns CDR1 SGHTA and CDR2 FQGTGA. About this clone: What it binds is unknown.

V usage is TRBV7-3 and J usage is TRBJ1-6; D unclear. The specimen sequenced was PBMCs. This clonotype was obtained from a man in his fifties or sixties in good health and CMV-seropositive. The CDR3 region has the DNA TGTGCCAGCAGCTTAACTTCTAGTATTAATTCACCCCTCCACTTT. As protein: CASSLTSSINSPLHF. The full variable domain, rest sourced from reference TRBV7-3 and TRBJ1-6, is GAGVSQTPSNKVTEKGKYVELRCDPISGHTALYWYRQSLGQGPEFLIYFQGTGAADDSGLPNDRFFAVRPEGSVSTLKIQRTERGDSAVYLCASSLTSSINSPLHFGNGTRLTVT.